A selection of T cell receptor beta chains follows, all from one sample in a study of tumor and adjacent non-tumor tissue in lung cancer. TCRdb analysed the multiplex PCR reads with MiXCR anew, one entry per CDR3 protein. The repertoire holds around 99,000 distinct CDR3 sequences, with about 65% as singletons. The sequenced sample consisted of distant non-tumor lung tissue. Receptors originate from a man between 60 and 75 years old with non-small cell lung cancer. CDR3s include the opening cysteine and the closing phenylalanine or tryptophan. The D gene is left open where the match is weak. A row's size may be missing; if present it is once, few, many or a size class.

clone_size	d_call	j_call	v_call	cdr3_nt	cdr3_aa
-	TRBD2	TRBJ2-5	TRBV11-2	TGTGCCAGCAGCCCCCATACTAGCGGGATGGGGGAGACCCGGTACTTC	CASSPHTSGMGETRYF
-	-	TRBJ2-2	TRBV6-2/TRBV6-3	TGTGCCAGCAGTTACCGAGTCCCCAGCGGCGGCCCGAACACCGTGGAGCTGTTTTTT	CASSYRVPSGGPNTVELFF
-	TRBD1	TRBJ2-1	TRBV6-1	TGTGCCAGCGCCGAACCGGACAGGAGTGAGCAGTTCTTC	CASAEPDRSEQFF
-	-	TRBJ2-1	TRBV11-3	TGTGCCAGCAGGCGGACTACTACGTTCACTGAGCAGTTCTTT	CASRRTTTFTEQFF
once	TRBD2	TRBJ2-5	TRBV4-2	TGTGCCAGCAGCCCAGCGGGGGAGCGAGAGACCCAGTACTTC	CASSPAGERETQYF
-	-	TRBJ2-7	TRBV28	TGTGCCAGCAATATCAGCGGTAGGTCCTACGAGCAATACTTC	CASNISGRSYEQYF
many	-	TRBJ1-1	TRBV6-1	TGTGCCAGCAGTCCAAAGCCGGAGAACACTGAAGCTTTCTTT	CASSPKPENTEAFF
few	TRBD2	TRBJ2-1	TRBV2	TGTGCCAGCAGTGCCGGGACTAGTTCCCGTGAGCAGTTCTTC	CASSAGTSSREQFF
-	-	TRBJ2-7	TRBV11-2	TGTGCCAGCAGCTTATGCTGCGAGCTGTACTTC	CASSLCCELYF
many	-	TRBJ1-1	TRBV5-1	TGCGCCAGCAGCCCGGACAGCCAAACTGAAGCTTTCTTT	CASSPDSQTEAFF
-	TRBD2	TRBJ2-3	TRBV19	TGTGCCAGTAAAGCGGGATTCAGCACAGGTACGCAGTATTTT	CASKAGFSTGTQYF
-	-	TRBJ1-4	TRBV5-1	TGCGCCAGCAGCCCCCCAGGGTCGAATGAAAAACTGTTTTTT	CASSPPGSNEKLFF
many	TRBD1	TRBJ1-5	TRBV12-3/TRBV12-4	TGTGCCAGCAGTCCCGGGACAGGGGGTTATAGCAATCAGCCCCAGCATTTT	CASSPGTGGYSNQPQHF
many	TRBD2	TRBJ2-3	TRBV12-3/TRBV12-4	TGTGCCAGCAGTCCCCTCGGCGGGGGGGGGGATACGCAGTATTTT	CASSPLGGGGDTQYF
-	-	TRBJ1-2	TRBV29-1	TGCAGCGTTTCCACCGCCCAGGGATCTTATGCTTACACCTTC	CSVSTAQGSYAYTF
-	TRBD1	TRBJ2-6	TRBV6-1	TGTGCCAGCAGGCCTAGGACAGGGTTCGGAGTCCCTGGGGCCAACATCCTGACTTTC	CASRPRTGFGVPGANILTF
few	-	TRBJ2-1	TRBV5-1	TGCGCCAGCAACAAAGTCCCCCATGAGCAGTTCTTC	CASNKVPHEQFF
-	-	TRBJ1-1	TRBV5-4	TGTGCCAACAGCTGGGGGGGGTCCACTGAAACTTTCTTT	CANSWGGSTETFF
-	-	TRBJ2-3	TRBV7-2	TGTGCCAGCAGCTTATCTTGGCTTTCCACAGATACGCAGTATTTT	CASSLSWLSTDTQYF
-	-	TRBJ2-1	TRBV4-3	TGCGCCAGCAGCCCGAAACTGACCTGGACGAACTCCTACAATGAGCAGTTCTTC	CASSPKLTWTNSYNEQFF
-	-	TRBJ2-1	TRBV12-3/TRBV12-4	TGTGCCAGCACCTCCGAGACAGTTGAACATGAGCAGCTCTTC	CASTSETVEHEQLF
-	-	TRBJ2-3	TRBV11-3	TGTGCCAGCAGCCCGTCTCGGGATACGAAGTATTTT	CASSPSRDTKYF
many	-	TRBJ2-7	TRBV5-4	TGTGCCAGCAGCTCGGCAGGGACCTACGAGCAGTACTTC	CASSSAGTYEQYF
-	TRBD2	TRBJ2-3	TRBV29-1	TGCAGTACCCGGACTAGCAGGGGAAGGACAGATACGCAGTATTTT	CSTRTSRGRTDTQYF
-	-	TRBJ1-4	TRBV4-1	TGCACCATCAGCCAAGATTTGGGGGTTGTACGGCTAGATGAAAAACTGTTTTTT	CTISQDLGVVRLDEKLFF
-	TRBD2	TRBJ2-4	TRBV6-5	TGTGTCAGCAGTCAGACTAGCGGGAGGCGGATGGGCAAAAACATTCTGTACTTC	CVSSQTSGRRMGKNILYF
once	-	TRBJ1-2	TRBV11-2	TGTGTCAGCAGCTTATTGAGAAAAGCAGGCTACGCCTTC	CVSSLLRKAGYAF
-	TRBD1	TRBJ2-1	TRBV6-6	TGTACCGGCACCCTGGGACAGGGCAGTTCCAATGAGCAGTTCTTC	CTGTLGQGSSNEQFF
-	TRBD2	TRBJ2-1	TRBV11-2	TGTGCCAGCAGCTTCGTAGCGGGTGAATACAATGAGCAGTTCTTC	CASSFVAGEYNEQFF
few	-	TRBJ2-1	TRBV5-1	TGCGCCAGCAGCTCCGTGGGCTCCCTCGGCGATGAGCAGTTCTTC	CASSSVGSLGDEQFF
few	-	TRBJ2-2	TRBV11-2	TGTGCCAGCAGCTTAGGGTCTAGCGTGAGGACCGGGGAGCTCTTTTTT	CASSLGSSVRTGELFF
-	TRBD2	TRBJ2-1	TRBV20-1	TGCAGTGCTAGAGGGGGTCTCATAGCGGGAGGCCCCTACAGTGAGCAGTTCTTC	CSARGGLIAGGPYSEQFF
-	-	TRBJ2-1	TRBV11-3	TGTGCCAGCAGTTTGCGCGGCGATAGTGAGCAGTTCTTC	CASSLRGDSEQFF
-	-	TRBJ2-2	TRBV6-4	TGTGCCAGCAGTGACTCTGGGATCGCCGGGGAGCTGTTTTTT	CASSDSGIAGELFF
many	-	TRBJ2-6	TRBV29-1	TGCAGCGTTGATGGCTCTGGGGCCAACGTCCTGACTTTC	CSVDGSGANVLTF
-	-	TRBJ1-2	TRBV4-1	TGCGCTAGCAGCCAGGTTCCGAACCATGGCTACACCTTC	CASSQVPNHGYTF
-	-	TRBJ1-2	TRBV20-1	TGCAGTGCTAGAGATCCGGGCGGCTATGGTTACACCTTC	CSARDPGGYGYTF
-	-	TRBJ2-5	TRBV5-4	TGTGCCAGGAGCTTGGGGGACCAAGAGACCCACTACTTC	CARSLGDQETHYF
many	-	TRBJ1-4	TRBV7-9	TGTGCCAGCAGCACGGACGGATTAGGTGAAAAACTGTTTTTT	CASSTDGLGEKLFF
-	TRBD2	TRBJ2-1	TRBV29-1	TGCATCATTAGACTAGCGGGAGGCGTATACAATGAGCAGTTCTTC	CIIRLAGGVYNEQFF
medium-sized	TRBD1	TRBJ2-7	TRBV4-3	TGCGCCAGCAGCCAAGATCTTGCAGGGGGATCCTACGAGCAGTACTTC	CASSQDLAGGSYEQYF
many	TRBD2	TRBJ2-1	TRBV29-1	TGCAGCGTTGAATCGGGGAGGGCCTCCTACAATGAGCAGTTCTTC	CSVESGRASYNEQFF
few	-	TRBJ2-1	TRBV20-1	TGCAGTGCTAGATGGGGTGGTGTTGAGCAGTTCTTC	CSARWGGVEQFF
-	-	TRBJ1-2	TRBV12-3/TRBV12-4	TGTGCCAGCAGTAACTCAGTCAACTACAGCTACGCCTTC	CASSNSVNYSYAF
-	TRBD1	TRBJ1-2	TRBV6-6	TGTGCCAGCAACAACGCAGGGGGCGCGGACTATGACTACACCTTC	CASNNAGGADYDYTF
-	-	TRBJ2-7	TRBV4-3	TGCGCCAACAGCCAAGTTGTCTCAGGACACGGCTTTCGCGAGCAGTACTTC	CANSQVVSGHGFREQYF
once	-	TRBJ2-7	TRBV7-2	TGTGCCAGCAACCGAGGGGCAAGGTACGAGCAGTACTTC	CASNRGARYEQYF
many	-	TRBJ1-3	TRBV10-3	TGTGCCATCAGGAGGACAGCCGACTCTGGAAACACCATATATTTT	CAIRRTADSGNTIYF
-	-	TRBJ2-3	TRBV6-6	TGTACCAGCAGTTGCGGGGAGGATAGTTTCTACACAGGTACGCAGTATTTT	CTSSCGEDSFYTGTQYF
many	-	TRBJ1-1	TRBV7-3	TGTGCCAGCAGCTTAACATCGAACACTGAAGCTTTCTTT	CASSLTSNTEAFF
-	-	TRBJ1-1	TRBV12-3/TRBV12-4	TGTGTCAGCAGGACCCCGGTGGGCACTGAGGCTTTCTTT	CVSRTPVGTEAFF
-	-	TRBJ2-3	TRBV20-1	TGCAGTGCTGCCGGGACAAATAACGCAGATACGCAGTATTTT	CSAAGTNNADTQYF